This T cell receptor beta chain was retrieved from a study of shared clonotypes between healthy human individuals. Turning to the study itself: The study enrolled a couple of women and three men aged 18 to 49.

CD8 cells regarded as naive lacked CD45RO, were positively chosen for CCR7, and omitted terminally differentiated effector memory CD45RA+ cells. Within Nashville, Tennessee resided all donors, each a Caucasian adult. Produced via immunoSEQ multiplex PCR; TCRdb's table is partial and in-frame only. The sample includes 2 million to 2.5 million clones, approximately 95% of them seen just once. Germline V gene data show CDR1 as MNHNS and CDR2 as SASEGT. The CDR3 totals 13 residues. Trimming shortened V by 1 base and J by 3 bases, and 6 bases separated the two germline ends. The receptor was derived from a man younger than 35 in good health. The sequencing input was naive CD8+ T cells sorted from blood. The chain is built from TRBV6-1 and TRBJ1-1; D ambiguous. CDR3 coding DNA: TGTGCCAGCAGTGAAGTATGGTACACTGAAGCTTTCTTT. Translating it yields CASSEVWYTEAFF.